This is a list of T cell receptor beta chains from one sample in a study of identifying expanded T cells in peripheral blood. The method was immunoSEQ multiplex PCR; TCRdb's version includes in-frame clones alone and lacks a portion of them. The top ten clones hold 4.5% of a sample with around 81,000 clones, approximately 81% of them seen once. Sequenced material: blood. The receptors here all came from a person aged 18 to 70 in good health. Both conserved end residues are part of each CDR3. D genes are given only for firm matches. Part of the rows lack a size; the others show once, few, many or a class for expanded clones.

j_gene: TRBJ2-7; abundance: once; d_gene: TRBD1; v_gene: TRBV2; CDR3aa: CASSSDRGSLEQYF; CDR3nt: TGTGCCAGCAGCTCGGACAGGGGTTCTCTTGAGCAGTACTTC
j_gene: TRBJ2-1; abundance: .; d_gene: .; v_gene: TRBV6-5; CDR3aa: CASTSTGRSYNEQFF; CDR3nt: TGTGCCAGCACCTCAACAGGTCGCTCCTACAATGAGCAGTTCTTC
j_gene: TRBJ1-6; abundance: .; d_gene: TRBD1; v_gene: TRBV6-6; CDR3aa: CASSYSGGSVSPLHF; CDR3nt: TGTGCCAGCAGTTACTCAGGGGGCTCGGTTTCACCCCTCCACTTT
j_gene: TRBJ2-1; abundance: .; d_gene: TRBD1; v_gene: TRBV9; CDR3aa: CASSGPGQDSYNEQFF; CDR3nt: TGTGCCAGCAGCGGCCCGGGACAGGACTCCTACAATGAGCAGTTCTTC
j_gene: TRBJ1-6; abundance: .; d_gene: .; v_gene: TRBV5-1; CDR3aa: CASSLAGSGYNSPLHF; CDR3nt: TGCGCCAGCAGCTTAGCCGGTAGTGGGTATAATTCACCCCTCCACTTT
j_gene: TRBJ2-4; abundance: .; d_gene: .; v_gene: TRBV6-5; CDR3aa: CASTPGRVAKNIQYF; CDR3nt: TGTGCCAGCACCCCCGGGAGAGTAGCCAAAAACATTCAGTACTTC
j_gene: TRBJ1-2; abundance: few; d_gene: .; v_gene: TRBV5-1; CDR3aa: CASSLDIGSGGYTF; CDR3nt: TGCGCCAGCAGCTTGGACATTGGGTCCGGAGGCTACACCTTC
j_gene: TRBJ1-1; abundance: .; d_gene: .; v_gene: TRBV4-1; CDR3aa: CASSQAVMRGTEAFF; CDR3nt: TGCGCCAGCAGCCAAGCGGTGATGAGAGGAACTGAAGCTTTCTTT
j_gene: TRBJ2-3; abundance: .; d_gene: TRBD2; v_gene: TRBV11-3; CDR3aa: CASSLVGGGAADTQYF; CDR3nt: TGTGCCAGCAGCTTAGTTGGCGGGGGGGCAGCAGATACGCAGTATTTT
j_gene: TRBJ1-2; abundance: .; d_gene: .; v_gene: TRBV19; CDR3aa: CASSIWKGVNYGYTF; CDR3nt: TGTGCCAGTAGTATATGGAAAGGTGTGAACTATGGCTACACCTTC
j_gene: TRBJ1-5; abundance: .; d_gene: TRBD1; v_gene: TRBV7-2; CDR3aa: CASSPRGDQPQHF; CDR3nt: TGTGCCAGCAGCCCCAGGGGGGATCAGCCCCAGCATTTT
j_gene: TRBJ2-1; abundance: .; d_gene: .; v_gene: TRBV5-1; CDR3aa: CASSSPRDTSRAYNEQFF; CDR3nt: TGCGCCAGCAGCTCGCCACGGGACACCTCCCGAGCTTACAATGAGCAGTTCTTC
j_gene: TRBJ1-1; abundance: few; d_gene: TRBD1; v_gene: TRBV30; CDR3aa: CAWSPDRMNTEAFF; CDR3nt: TGTGCCTGGAGTCCGGACAGGATGAACACTGAAGCTTTCTTT
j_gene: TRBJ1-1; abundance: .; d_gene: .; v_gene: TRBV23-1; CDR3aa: CASSQSAGEAFF; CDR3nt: TGCGCCAGCAGTCAATCGGCAGGAGAGGCTTTCTTT
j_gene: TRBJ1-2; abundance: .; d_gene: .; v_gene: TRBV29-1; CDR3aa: CSVEDRNYGYTF; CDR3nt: TGCAGCGTTGAAGACAGAAACTATGGCTACACCTTC
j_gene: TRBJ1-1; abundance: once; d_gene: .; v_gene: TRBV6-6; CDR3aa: CASTAGTNTEAFF; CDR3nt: TGTGCCAGCACGGCAGGGACGAACACTGAAGCTTTCTTT
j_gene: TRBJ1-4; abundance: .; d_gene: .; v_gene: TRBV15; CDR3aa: CATSRDLGFEKLFF; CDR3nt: TGTGCCACCAGCAGAGACTTGGGGTTTGAAAAACTGTTTTTT
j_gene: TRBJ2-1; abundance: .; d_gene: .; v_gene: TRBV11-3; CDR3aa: CASSFPGPINEQFF; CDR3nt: TGTGCCAGCAGCTTCCCGGGACCGATCAATGAGCAGTTCTTC
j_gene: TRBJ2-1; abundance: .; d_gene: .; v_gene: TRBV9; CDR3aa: CASNSRFNEQFF; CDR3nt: TGTGCCAGCAACTCCAGGTTCAATGAGCAGTTCTTC
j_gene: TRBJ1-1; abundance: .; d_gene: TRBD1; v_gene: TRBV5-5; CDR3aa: CASSRQGGPNTEAFF; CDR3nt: TGTGCCAGCAGCCGTCAGGGGGGGCCGAACACTGAAGCTTTCTTT
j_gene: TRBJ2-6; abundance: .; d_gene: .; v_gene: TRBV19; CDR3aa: CASSISGGPGANVLTF; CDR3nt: TGTGCCAGTAGTATTTCTGGGGGGCCTGGGGCCAACGTCCTGACTTTC
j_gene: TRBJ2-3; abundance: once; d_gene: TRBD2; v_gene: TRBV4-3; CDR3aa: CASSPNSALAGGSDTQYF; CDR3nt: TGCGCCAGCAGCCCCAACTCGGCCCTAGCGGGGGGGTCAGATACGCAGTATTTT
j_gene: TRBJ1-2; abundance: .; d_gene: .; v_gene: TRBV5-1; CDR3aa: CASSDVPGGMDGYTF; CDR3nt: TGCGCCAGCAGTGACGTCCCGGGGGGCATGGATGGCTACACCTTC
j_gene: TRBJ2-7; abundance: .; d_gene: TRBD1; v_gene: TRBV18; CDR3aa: CASSLGQGHEQYF; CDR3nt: TGTGCCAGCTCACTAGGACAGGGCCACGAGCAGTACTTC
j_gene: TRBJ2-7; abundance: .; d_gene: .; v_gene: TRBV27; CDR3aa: CASSYHRVGEQYF; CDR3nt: TGTGCCAGCAGTTACCACAGGGTTGGCGAGCAGTACTTC
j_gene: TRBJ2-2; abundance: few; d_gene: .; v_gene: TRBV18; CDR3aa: CASSPGRPGVTGELFF; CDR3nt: TGTGCCAGCTCACCAGGTCGTCCGGGCGTCACCGGGGAGCTGTTTTTT
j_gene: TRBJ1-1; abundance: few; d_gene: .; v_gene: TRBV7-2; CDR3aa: CASSSVWNEAFF; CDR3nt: TGTGCCAGCAGCTCGGTGTGGAATGAAGCTTTCTTT
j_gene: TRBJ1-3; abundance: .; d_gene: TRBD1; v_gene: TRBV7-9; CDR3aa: CASSFRSPGQSNTIYF; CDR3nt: TGTGCCAGCAGCTTTCGCTCCCCGGGACAGAGCAACACCATATATTTT
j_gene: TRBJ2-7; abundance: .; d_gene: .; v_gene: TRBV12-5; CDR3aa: CASATGGYEQYF; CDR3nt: TGTGCTAGTGCCACCGGCGGCTACGAGCAGTACTTC
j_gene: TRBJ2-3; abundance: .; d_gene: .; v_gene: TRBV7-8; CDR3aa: CASSLVGPTDTQYF; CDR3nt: TGTGCCAGCAGCTTAGTGGGCCCTACAGATACGCAGTATTTT
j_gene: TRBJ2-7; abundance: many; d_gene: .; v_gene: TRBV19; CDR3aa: CASSPQGPFYEQYF; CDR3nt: TGTGCCAGTAGCCCACAGGGACCTTTTTACGAGCAGTACTTC
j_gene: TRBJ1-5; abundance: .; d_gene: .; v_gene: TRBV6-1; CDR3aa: CASRSMNNQPQHF; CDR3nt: TGTGCCAGCAGAAGCATGAACAATCAGCCCCAGCATTTT
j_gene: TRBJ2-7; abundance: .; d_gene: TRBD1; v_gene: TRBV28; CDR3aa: CASRSGGQGAEEQYF; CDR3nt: TGTGCCAGCAGAAGCGGGGGACAGGGGGCAGAAGAGCAGTACTTC
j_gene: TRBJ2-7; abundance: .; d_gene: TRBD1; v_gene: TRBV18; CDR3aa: CASSPPGQGAYEQYF; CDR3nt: TGTGCCAGCTCACCACCCGGACAGGGGGCCTACGAGCAGTACTTC
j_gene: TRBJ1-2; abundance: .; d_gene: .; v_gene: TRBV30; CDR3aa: CAWRDPGSYPGYTF; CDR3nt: TGTGCCTGGAGAGACCCGGGCAGTTACCCTGGCTACACCTTC
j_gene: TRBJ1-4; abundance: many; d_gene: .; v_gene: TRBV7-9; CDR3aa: CASSFPSTRSPTNEKLFF; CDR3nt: TGTGCCAGCAGCTTCCCCTCGACACGCTCTCCAACTAATGAAAAACTGTTTTTT
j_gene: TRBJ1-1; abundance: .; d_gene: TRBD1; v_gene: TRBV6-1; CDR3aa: CAGVTGGGTEAFF; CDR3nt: TGTGCCGGCGTAACAGGGGGCGGAACTGAAGCTTTCTTT
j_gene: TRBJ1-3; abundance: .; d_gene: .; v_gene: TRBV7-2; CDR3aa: CASSQQGSGNTIYF; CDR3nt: TGTGCCAGCAGCCAGCAGGGGTCTGGAAACACCATATATTTT
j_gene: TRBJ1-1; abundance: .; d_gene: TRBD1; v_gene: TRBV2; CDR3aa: CASGRQGLNTEAFF; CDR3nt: TGTGCCAGTGGGCGACAGGGGCTGAACACTGAAGCTTTCTTT